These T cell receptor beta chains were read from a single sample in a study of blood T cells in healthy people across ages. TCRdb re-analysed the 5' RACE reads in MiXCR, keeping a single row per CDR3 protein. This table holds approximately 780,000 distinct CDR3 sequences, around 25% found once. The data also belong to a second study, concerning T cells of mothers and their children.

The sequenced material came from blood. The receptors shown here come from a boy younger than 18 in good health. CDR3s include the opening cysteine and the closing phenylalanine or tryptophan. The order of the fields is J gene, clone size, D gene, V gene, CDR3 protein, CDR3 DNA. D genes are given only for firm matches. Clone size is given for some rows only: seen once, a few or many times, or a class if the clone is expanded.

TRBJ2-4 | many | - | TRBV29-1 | CSVEDPGGPNIQYF | TGCAGCGTTGAAGACCCCGGCGGACCAAACATTCAGTACTTC
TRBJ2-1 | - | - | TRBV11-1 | CASSLALAIEQFF | TGTGCCAGCAGCTTAGCGCTAGCGATTGAGCAGTTCTTC
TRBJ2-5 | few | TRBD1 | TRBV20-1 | CSAGPTGAKETQYF | TGCAGTGCCGGGCCGACAGGGGCTAAAGAGACCCAGTACTTC
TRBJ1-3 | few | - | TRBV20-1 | CGATNSLSGNTIYF | TGCGGTGCTACCAATTCCCTCTCTGGAAACACCATATATTTT
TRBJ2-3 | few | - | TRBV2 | CASSAAGSTDTQYF | TGTGCCAGCAGTGCGGCGGGGAGCACAGATACGCAGTATTTT
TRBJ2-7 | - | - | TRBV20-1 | CSAREAPTGHYEQYF | TGCAGTGCTAGAGAGGCCCCGACAGGCCACTACGAGCAGTACTTC
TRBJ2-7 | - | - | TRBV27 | CASNHSRDSQCYEQYF | TGTGCCAGCAATCATTCCCGGGACTCGCAGTGCTACGAGCAGTACTTC
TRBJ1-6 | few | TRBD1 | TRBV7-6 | CASGRGQGSPLHF | TGTGCCAGTGGCAGGGGGCAAGGATCACCCCTCCACTTT
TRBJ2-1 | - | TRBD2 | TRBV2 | CASRTSGGSDEQFF | TGTGCCAGCAGAACTAGCGGGGGGAGCGATGAGCAGTTCTTC
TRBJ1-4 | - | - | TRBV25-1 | CASSALQLSNEKLFF | TGTGCCAGCAGTGCGCTCCAATTATCTAATGAAAAACTGTTTTTT
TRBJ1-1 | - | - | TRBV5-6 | CASSLGGRVTEAFF | TGTGCCAGCAGCTTGGGGGGTAGGGTGACTGAAGCTTTCTTT
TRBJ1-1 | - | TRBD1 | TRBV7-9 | CASSTGQGAISQAFF | TGTGCCAGCAGCACGGGACAGGGGGCGATTTCTCAAGCTTTCTTT
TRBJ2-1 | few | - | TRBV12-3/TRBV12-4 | CASSPRRFRWNNEQFF | TGTGCCAGCAGTCCCCGGCGCTTCAGGTGGAACAATGAGCAGTTCTTC
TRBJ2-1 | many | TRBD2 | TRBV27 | CASSLTSGSSYNEQFF | TGTGCCAGCAGTTTAACCAGCGGGAGCTCCTACAATGAGCAGTTCTTC
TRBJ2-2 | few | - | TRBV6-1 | CASRAGAMNTGELFF | TGTGCCAGCAGGGCAGGGGCAATGAACACCGGGGAGCTGTTTTTT
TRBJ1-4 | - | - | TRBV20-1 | CSARDGANEKLFF | TGCAGTGCTAGAGATGGGGCTAATGAAAAACTGTTTTTT
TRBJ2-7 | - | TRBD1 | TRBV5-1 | CASSLADRGTSYEQYF | TGCGCCAGCAGCTTGGCAGACAGGGGTACCTCCTACGAGCAGTACTTC
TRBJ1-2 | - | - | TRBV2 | CASSEGTEQYGYTF | TGTGCCAGCAGTGAAGGGACAGAGCAATATGGCTACACCTTC
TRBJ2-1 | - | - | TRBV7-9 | CAPNEQFF | TGTGCCCCTAATGAGCAGTTCTTC
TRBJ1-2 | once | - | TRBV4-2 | CASSQGNRGHYTF | TGTGCCAGCAGCCAAGGGAACCGGGGGCACTACACCTTC
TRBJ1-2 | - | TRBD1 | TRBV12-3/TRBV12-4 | CASRSPGQGGGYTF | TGTGCCAGCAGGTCTCCGGGACAGGGAGGGGGCTACACCTTC
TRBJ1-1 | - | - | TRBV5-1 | CASSPYTANTEAFF | TGCGCCAGCAGTCCGTACACAGCCAACACTGAAGCTTTCTTT
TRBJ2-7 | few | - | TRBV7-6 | CASSLNPEGREQYF | TGTGCCAGCAGCTTAAACCCTGAGGGGCGCGAGCAGTACTTC
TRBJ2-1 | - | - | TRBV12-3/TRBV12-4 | CASSLAGMSSYNEQFF | TGTGCCAGCAGTTTAGCTGGGATGAGCTCCTACAATGAGCAGTTCTTC
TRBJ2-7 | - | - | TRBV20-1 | CSAQDTRSSYEQYF | TGCAGTGCTCAAGACACTAGGAGCTCCTACGAGCAGTACTTC
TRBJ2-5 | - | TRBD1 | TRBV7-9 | CASSLAGQGAQETQYF | TGTGCCAGCAGCTTAGCGGGACAGGGAGCCCAAGAGACCCAGTACTTC
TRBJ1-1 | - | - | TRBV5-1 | CASSLGPLGGGTEAFF | TGCGCCAGCAGCCTCGGTCCCCTGGGTGGGGGCACTGAAGCTTTCTTT
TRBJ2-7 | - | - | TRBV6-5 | CASSYGGRGLNEQYF | TGTGCCAGCAGTTACGGAGGAAGGGGTCTGAACGAGCAGTACTTC
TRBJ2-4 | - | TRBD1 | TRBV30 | CAWDRAKNIQYF | TGTGCCTGGGACAGGGCTAAAAACATTCAGTACTTC
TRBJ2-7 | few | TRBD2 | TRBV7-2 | CASSLAGRGGLDEQYF | TGTGCCAGCAGCTTAGCGGGTCGGGGGGGCTTAGACGAGCAGTACTTC
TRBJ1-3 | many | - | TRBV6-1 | CASEGGSGNTIYF | TGTGCCAGCGAGGGAGGCTCTGGAAACACCATATATTTT
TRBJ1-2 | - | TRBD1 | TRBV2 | CASSPGQAANYGYTF | TGTGCCAGCAGTCCCGGACAGGCAGCTAACTATGGCTACACCTTC
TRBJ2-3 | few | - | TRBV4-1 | CASSQGPGGPDTQYF | TGCGCCAGCAGCCAAGGCCCAGGAGGCCCAGATACGCAGTATTTT
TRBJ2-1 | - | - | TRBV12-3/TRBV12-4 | CASTDPGLNNEQFF | TGTGCCAGCACCGACCCAGGCCTCAACAATGAGCAGTTCTTC
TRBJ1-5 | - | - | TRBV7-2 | CASSLASWVVSNQPQHF | TGTGCCAGCAGCTTAGCCTCCTGGGTTGTCAGCAATCAGCCCCAGCATTTT
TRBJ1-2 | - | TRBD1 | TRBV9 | CASSGPTGGYSYTF | TGTGCCAGCAGCGGACCGACAGGGGGCTATAGCTACACCTTC
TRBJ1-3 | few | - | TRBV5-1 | CASSLGWGESGNTIYF | TGCGCCAGCAGCTTGGGTTGGGGAGAATCTGGAAACACCATATATTTT
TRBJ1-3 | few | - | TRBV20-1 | CSARGLGNTIYF | TGCAGTGCTAGAGGGCTGGGAAACACCATATATTTT
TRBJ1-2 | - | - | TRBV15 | CATSRDTWADPNYGYTF | TGTGCCACCAGCAGAGATACGTGGGCAGATCCTAACTATGGCTACACCTTC
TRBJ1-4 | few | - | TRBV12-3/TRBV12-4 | CASSPIGYRSTPKPTNEKLFF | TGTGCCAGCAGTCCAATTGGTTACCGGAGCACCCCAAAGCCAACTAATGAAAAACTGTTTTTT
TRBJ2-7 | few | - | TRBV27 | CASSLQPPGDEQYF | TGTGCCAGCAGCCTACAGCCTCCCGGGGACGAGCAGTACTTC
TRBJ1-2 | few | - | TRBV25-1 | CASSGTAGGYTF | TGTGCCAGCAGTGGAACTGCGGGAGGCTACACCTTC
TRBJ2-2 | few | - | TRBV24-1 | CATEESYTGELFF | TGTGCCACCGAGGAGAGCTACACCGGGGAGCTGTTTTTT
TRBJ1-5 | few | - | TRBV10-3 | CAISESGGQPQHF | TGTGCCATCAGTGAGTCGGGGGGTCAGCCCCAGCATTTT
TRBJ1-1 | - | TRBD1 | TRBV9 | CASREGADDTEAFF | TGTGCCAGCAGAGAGGGGGCGGACGACACTGAAGCTTTCTTT
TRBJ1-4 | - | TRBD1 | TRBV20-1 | CSARSPGTGSFF | TGCAGTGCTAGATCCCCAGGGACAGGGTCTTTTTTT
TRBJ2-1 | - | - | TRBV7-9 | CASSFQGSHNEQFF | TGTGCCAGCAGCTTCCAGGGGAGTCACAATGAGCAGTTCTTC
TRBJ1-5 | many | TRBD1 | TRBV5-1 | CASSLQGGNQPQHF | TGTGCCAGCAGTTTACAGGGGGGCAATCAGCCCCAGCATTTT
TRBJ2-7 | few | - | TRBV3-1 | CASSARGGPSYEQYF | TGTGCCAGCAGCGCCCGTGGGGGCCCATCCTACGAGCAGTACTTC
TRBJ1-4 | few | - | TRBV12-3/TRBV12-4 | CASSGAGGWANEKLFF | TGTGCCAGCAGTGGGGCCGGCGGCTGGGCTAATGAAAAACTGTTTTTT
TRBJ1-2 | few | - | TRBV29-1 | CSVEGGQGPTSNYGYTF | TGCAGCGTTGAAGGTGGGCAGGGTCCGACTTCTAACTATGGCTACACCTTC
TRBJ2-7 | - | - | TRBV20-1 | CSASLRGNEQYF | TGCAGTGCTTCCCTCAGGGGTAACGAGCAGTACTTC
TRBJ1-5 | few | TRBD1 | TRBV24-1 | CATSDPQGAEDQPQHF | TGTGCCACCAGTGATCCTCAGGGGGCAGAAGATCAGCCCCAGCATTTT